Listed here are 16 T cell receptor beta chains from one sample, sequenced in a study of blood T cell repertoires in COVID-19. Clones were read by immunoSEQ multiplex PCR, and TCRdb kept only the in-frame ones, dropping some. Counted here are more than 85,000 clones, 87% occurring once; the ten biggest clones make up roughly 2%. The sequenced sample consisted of peripheral blood. The receptors originated from a man between 50 and 59 years old with active COVID-19.

The chain is built from TRBV2 and TRBJ1-1; the D is unclear. This CDR3 is built from 14 residues. Germline V CDR1 and CDR2: SNHLY, FYNNEI. Trimming cost V 2 bases and J 3 bases, with 10 bases left between them. This CDR3 is CASSEFRGYTEAFF. CDR3 DNA: TGTGCCAGCAGTGAATTCCGCGGGTACACTGAAGCTTTCTTT.

The chain is built from TRBV21-1 and TRBJ2-1; the table's D call, TRBD1, has no DNA check behind it. TRBV21-1 is flagged as a pseudogene. This CDR3 has 15 residues. CDR3 loop: CASSKGRFSYNEQFF. The CDR3 DNA follows: TGTGCCAGCTCCAAGGGGCGGTTCTCCTACAATGAGCAGTTCTTC.

The gene calls are TRBV18 and TRBJ1-1; D uncertain. The CDR3 sequence is 14 residues long. V lost 3 bases, J lost 1 base, and 9 bases lay in between. Germline CDR1 and CDR2: KGHSH and LQKENI. The CDR3 loop reads CASSPSTWNTEAFF. In DNA, the CDR3 is TGTGCCAGCTCACCCTCGACTTGGAACACTGAAGCTTTCTTT.

This clone was detected many times. The chain employs TRBV30 and TRBJ1-3, with D perhaps TRBD1 (5 bases). The CDR3 is made up of 15 amino acids. V was shortened by 4 bases and J by 0 bases, with 13 bases between the two germline ends. Germline values: CDR1 GTSNPN, CDR2 SVGIG (reference sequence). CDR3 in amino acids: CAWIRGSGSGNTIYF. The CDR3, as DNA: TGTGCCTGGATTCGGGGGTCAGGCTCTGGAAACACCATATATTTT.

This chain links TRBV12-5 with TRBJ1-3, with D possibly being TRBD1 (6 bases). Trimming cost V 3 bases and J 1 base, with 10 bases left between them. Per germline, CDR1 LGHNT and CDR2 FRNRAP. This CDR3 is built from 15 residues. CDR3 amino acids: CASGFSGASGNTIYF. CDR3 DNA: TGTGCTAGTGGTTTCTCAGGGGCGTCTGGAAACACCATATATTTT.

The chain carries TRBV11-2 and TRBJ2-1, with 12 bases identical to TRBD2. The junction had 18 bases not matched to a gene; V was cut back by 5 bases and J by 7 bases. The CDR3 sequence is 19 residues long. Per germline, CDR1 SGHAT and CDR2 FQNNGV. CDR3 in DNA: TGTGCCAGCAGCCGAGGGCTAGCGGGGGGGCTGGTCCCTAGGAATGAGCAGTTCTTC. This sequence encodes CASSRGLAGGLVPRNEQFF.

This chain links TRBV2 with TRBJ2-1, with TRBD1 identical over 7 bases. Germline V lookup: CDR1 SNHLY, CDR2 FYNNEI. Losses at the gene ends were 3 bases for V and 10 bases for J; bases not matched to a gene: 15. The CDR3 consists of 16 residues. The CDR3 is CASSERTGDTPSEQFF. DNA for the CDR3: TGTGCCAGCAGTGAGAGGACAGGTGATACCCCTTCGGAGCAGTTCTTC.

The rearrangement links TRBV7-2 to TRBJ2-7; D remains unclear. This CDR3 spans 11 amino acids. Germline CDR1 SGHTA, CDR2 FQGNSA. Trimming left V 1 base short and J 7 bases short, with 5 bases between. The CDR3, as DNA: TGTGCCAGCAGCTTAGGGGCAGAGCAGTACTTC. Translating gives CASSLGAEQYF.

V is TRBV10-3 and J is TRBJ2-7, with D perhaps matching TRBD1 (6 bases). V shed 6 bases and J shed 6 bases, with 15 bases lying between them. This CDR3 is 13 amino acids long. Germline CDR1 ENHRY, CDR2 SYGVKD. CDR3 protein: CAIRHPGQLEQYF. Written as DNA, the CDR3 is TGTGCCATCAGACACCCCGGACAGCTCGAGCAGTACTTC.

CDR3 in amino acids: CASSPPSGGEYEQYF. The CDR3 nucleotides read TGTGCCAGCTCACCGCCTAGCGGGGGTGAATACGAGCAGTACTTC. The rearrangement links TRBV18 to TRBJ2-7, with 10 bases fitting TRBD2. CDR3 size: 15 residues. The germline gives CDR1 KGHSH, CDR2 LQKENI. Losses at the gene ends were 3 bases for V and 4 bases for J; bases not matched to a gene: 6. The full variable domain, its missing parts supplied by reference TRBV18 and TRBJ2-7, is NAGVMQNPRHLVRRRGQEARLRCSPMKGHSHVYWYRQLPEEGLKFMVYLQKENIIDESGMPKERFSAEFPKEGPSILRIQQVVRGDSAAYFCASSPPSGGEYEQYFGPGTRLTVT.

This clone is a singleton in its sample. V gene TRBV6-5 combines with J gene TRBJ2-2, with 8 bases lining up with TRBD1. Trimming at V came to 10 bases and at J to 5 bases, leaving 3 bases not matched to a gene. Germline loops: CDR1 MNHEY, CDR2 SVGAGI. CDR3 length equals 12 residues. The CDR3 is CATDRGTGELFF. The CDR3 bases are TGTGCCACCGACAGGGGAACCGGGGAGCTGTTTTTT.

The chain carries TRBV9 and TRBJ1-1; tentatively, D is TRBD1 (6 bases). Germline V lookup: CDR1 SGDLS, CDR2 YYNGEE. V lost 1 base and J lost 5, with 15 bases in between. The length of the CDR3 is 15 residues. The CDR3 DNA is TGTGCCAGCAGCGTATTATCCGGAACAGGGACTGAAGCTTTCTTT. Its protein product is CASSVLSGTGTEAFF.

This chain links TRBV14 with TRBJ2-3; 8 positions match TRBD2. CDR3 length: 15 residues. The V gene's germline CDR1 is SGHDN and CDR2 FVKESK. After removal of 1 base from V and 5 bases from J, the junction contained 5 bases not matched to a gene. CDR3 in DNA: TGTGCCAGCAGCCAAGTACGGGGGGGCGAAGATACGCAGTATTTT. It is translated as CASSQVRGGEDTQYF.

The chain combines TRBV30 with TRBJ1-1; D might be TRBD1 (6 bases). CDR3 length: 15 residues. Between the trimmed V and J ends, which lost 4 bases and 1 base, there was a span of 16 bases. CDR1 and CDR2 (germline): GTSNPN, SVGIG (reference sequence). CDR3: CAWNPPGARNTEAFF. Written as DNA, the CDR3 is TGTGCCTGGAACCCGCCAGGGGCCAGGAACACTGAAGCTTTCTTT.

The rearrangement uses TRBV5-4 and TRBJ2-2; D uncertain. The CDR3 runs to 16 residues. V dropped 0 bases and J dropped 3 bases, with 12 bases sitting between them. Germline assignment: CDR1 SGHNT and CDR2 YYREEE (reference sequence). The CDR3 DNA reads as TGTGCCAGCAGCTTGGAAAGGAGCGAGCACACCGGGGAGCTGTTTTTT. Translation: CASSLERSEHTGELFF.

The rearrangement joins TRBV7-2 to TRBJ2-1; D remains ambiguous. Trimming pared 4 bases from V and 10 bases from J, leaving 23 bases between. The CDR3 spans 16 residues. The germline V gene has CDR1 SGHTA and CDR2 FQGNSA. The CDR3 sequence: CASSSSRGISTFEQFF. The CDR3 DNA sequence: TGTGCCAGCAGCTCAAGTAGAGGCATCAGTACGTTCGAGCAGTTCTTC.